The T cell receptor (beta chain) under discussion was sequenced for a study of T cells after yellow fever vaccination. The CDR3 spans 12 residues. With 4 bases removed from V and 5 bases from J, the gap between germline ends came to 8 bases. As TCR cDNA was made by 5'RACE template switching, a universal primer site and UMIs were added. TCRdb re-called the 5' RACE reads with MiXCR, one entry per CDR3 protein. The sample consists of 300,000 to 350,000 distinct CDR3 sequences, around 4.1% of them appearing once. The V gene is TRBV12-3 or TRBV12-4, the J gene TRBJ1-2; D gene unclear. Sequences were derived from PBMCs, sampled 5 days after the yellow fever booster vaccination. The TCR sequence derives from a man aged 18 to 30 who received the YFV17D yellow fever vaccine. The CDR3 region is CASSSSGYGYTF. The CDR3 region has the DNA TGTGCCAGCAGTTCCTCGGGGTATGGCTACACCTTC.